The rows below give T cell receptor beta chains drawn from one sample of a study of T cell repertoires in cytomegalovirus infection. Their antigen targets remain unknown. MiXCR, applied by TCRdb to the reads, yields one record per CDR3 protein. The sample yields a few hundred thousand distinct CDR3 sequences, under 55% seen once. Sample: cultured PBMCs, taken from culture after CMV antigen stimulation. The receptors originated from a human donor in good health (CMV status not recorded). Some clones in this sample may be carry-over from other donors' samples. CDR3s include the opening cysteine and the closing phenylalanine or tryptophan. The order of the fields is D gene, V gene, J gene, clone size, CDR3 protein, CDR3 DNA. D genes are given only for firm matches. Not all rows give a size; the values are once, few, many and, for expanded clones, a class.

d_call: TRBD2
v_call: TRBV6-1
j_call: TRBJ2-1
clone_size: -
cdr3_aa: CASSDSAGGQNYNEQFF
cdr3_nt: TGTGCCAGCAGTGATTCGGCGGGAGGTCAAAACTACAATGAGCAGTTCTTC

d_call: TRBD1
v_call: TRBV12-3/TRBV12-4
j_call: TRBJ1-1
clone_size: few
cdr3_aa: CASSPGQSGTEAFF
cdr3_nt: TGTGCCAGCAGCCCGGGACAGTCAGGGACTGAAGCTTTCTTT

d_call: -
v_call: TRBV12-3/TRBV12-4
j_call: TRBJ1-1
clone_size: few
cdr3_aa: CASRPPLGHSDTEAFF
cdr3_nt: TGTGCCAGCAGGCCTCCACTAGGGCATTCGGATACTGAAGCTTTCTTT

d_call: -
v_call: TRBV6-2/TRBV6-3
j_call: TRBJ2-1
clone_size: -
cdr3_aa: CASSYPSGEQFF
cdr3_nt: TGTGCCAGCAGTTACCCCAGCGGTGAGCAGTTCTTC

d_call: -
v_call: TRBV10-3
j_call: TRBJ2-5
clone_size: -
cdr3_aa: CAISDSGQETQYF
cdr3_nt: TGTGCCATCAGTGACTCGGGGCAAGAGACCCAGTACTTC

d_call: -
v_call: TRBV20-1
j_call: TRBJ2-3
clone_size: -
cdr3_aa: CSAAAAAAGSHTQYF
cdr3_nt: TGCAGTGCTGCCGCCGCGGCCGCGGGGTCCCATACGCAGTATTTT

d_call: TRBD2
v_call: TRBV19
j_call: TRBJ2-7
clone_size: -
cdr3_aa: CASSLVASGRSHYEQYF
cdr3_nt: TGTGCCAGTAGTCTGGTCGCTAGCGGGAGATCCCACTACGAGCAGTACTTC

d_call: TRBD2
v_call: TRBV19
j_call: TRBJ2-7
clone_size: few
cdr3_aa: CARVLLAGPYEQYF
cdr3_nt: TGTGCCAGGGTTCTGCTAGCGGGCCCCTACGAGCAGTACTTC

d_call: -
v_call: TRBV7-9
j_call: TRBJ2-1
clone_size: -
cdr3_aa: CASSLVGQVKNEQFF
cdr3_nt: TGTGCCAGCAGCTTAGTGGGGCAGGTAAAGAATGAGCAGTTCTTC

d_call: -
v_call: TRBV6-5
j_call: TRBJ2-2
clone_size: once
cdr3_aa: CASSLAEAGTGELFF
cdr3_nt: TGTGCCAGCAGTTTAGCGGAGGCGGGCACCGGGGAGCTGTTTTTT

d_call: -
v_call: TRBV12-3/TRBV12-4
j_call: TRBJ1-1
clone_size: few
cdr3_aa: CASSLYGQIEAFF
cdr3_nt: TGTGCCAGCAGTTTATATGGGCAGATTGAAGCTTTCTTT

d_call: TRBD1
v_call: TRBV19
j_call: TRBJ2-1
clone_size: once
cdr3_aa: CASSSNRGAGSYNEQFF
cdr3_nt: TGTGCCAGTAGTTCGAACAGGGGGGCTGGTTCCTACAATGAGCAGTTCTTC

d_call: -
v_call: TRBV7-2
j_call: TRBJ2-1
clone_size: many
cdr3_aa: CASRNRGPYNEQFF
cdr3_nt: TGTGCCAGCAGAAACCGGGGCCCCTACAATGAGCAGTTCTTC

d_call: TRBD1
v_call: TRBV28
j_call: TRBJ1-5
clone_size: -
cdr3_aa: CASSPQGIDLFGNQPQHF
cdr3_nt: TGTGCCAGCAGTCCACAGGGGATAGATTTATTTGGCAATCAGCCCCAGCATTTT

d_call: -
v_call: TRBV7-8
j_call: TRBJ1-4
clone_size: -
cdr3_aa: CASSLRGLGNEKLFF
cdr3_nt: TGTGCCAGCAGCTTGAGGGGTCTCGGTAATGAAAAACTGTTTTTT

d_call: TRBD2
v_call: TRBV20-1
j_call: TRBJ2-3
clone_size: -
cdr3_aa: CSADGTSGTDTQYF
cdr3_nt: TGCAGTGCGGACGGGACTAGCGGCACAGATACGCAGTATTTT

d_call: -
v_call: TRBV2
j_call: TRBJ2-1
clone_size: few
cdr3_aa: CASIDGVDNEQFF
cdr3_nt: TGTGCCAGCATCGACGGGGTGGACAATGAGCAGTTCTTC

d_call: -
v_call: TRBV19
j_call: TRBJ1-3
clone_size: -
cdr3_aa: CASSMSGGSGNTIYF
cdr3_nt: TGTGCCAGTAGTATGTCCGGAGGTTCAGGAAACACCATATATTTT

d_call: -
v_call: TRBV7-6
j_call: TRBJ2-7
clone_size: -
cdr3_aa: CASSLPGQENTYEQYF
cdr3_nt: TGTGCCAGCAGCCTACCCGGGCAGGAGAATACCTACGAGCAGTACTTC

d_call: -
v_call: TRBV12-3/TRBV12-4
j_call: TRBJ1-4
clone_size: -
cdr3_aa: CASNSGPTNEKLFF
cdr3_nt: TGTGCCAGCAACTCTGGGCCAACTAATGAAAAACTGTTTTTT

d_call: -
v_call: TRBV11-2
j_call: TRBJ2-1
clone_size: -
cdr3_aa: CASSSRGGQTKRNEQFF
cdr3_nt: TGTGCCAGCAGCTCGAGAGGGGGGCAGACCAAACGCAATGAGCAGTTCTTC

d_call: TRBD1
v_call: TRBV6-1
j_call: TRBJ1-5
clone_size: many
cdr3_aa: CASRPTGGDQPQHF
cdr3_nt: TGTGCCAGCCGCCCTACAGGGGGTGATCAGCCCCAGCATTTT

d_call: -
v_call: TRBV12-3/TRBV12-4
j_call: TRBJ2-6
clone_size: many
cdr3_aa: CASSYTTTVTDFSGANVLTF
cdr3_nt: TGTGCCAGCAGTTACACGACGACAGTAACAGACTTCTCTGGGGCCAACGTCCTGACTTTC

d_call: -
v_call: TRBV6-6
j_call: TRBJ2-5
clone_size: -
cdr3_aa: CASSYAGETQYF
cdr3_nt: TGTGCCAGCAGTTACGCCGGAGAGACCCAGTACTTC

d_call: -
v_call: TRBV7-4
j_call: TRBJ1-1
clone_size: few
cdr3_aa: CASSSMENTEAFF
cdr3_nt: TGTGCCAGCAGCTCTATGGAGAACACTGAAGCTTTCTTT

d_call: -
v_call: TRBV7-2
j_call: TRBJ1-2
clone_size: many
cdr3_aa: CASSLLTGSGYTF
cdr3_nt: TGTGCCAGCAGCTTACTCACAGGGAGTGGCTACACCTTC

d_call: TRBD1
v_call: TRBV12-3/TRBV12-4
j_call: TRBJ1-2
clone_size: once
cdr3_aa: CASSAGTVNPYGYTF
cdr3_nt: TGTGCCAGCAGTGCCGGGACAGTAAACCCTTATGGCTACACCTTC

d_call: -
v_call: TRBV5-1
j_call: TRBJ2-3
clone_size: few
cdr3_aa: CASSMSTQRGDTQYF
cdr3_nt: TGCGCCAGCAGTATGTCAACCCAACGGGGAGATACGCAGTATTTT

d_call: -
v_call: TRBV19
j_call: TRBJ2-3
clone_size: -
cdr3_aa: CASSMNIARRSTDTQYF
cdr3_nt: TGTGCCAGTAGTATGAATATAGCGAGGAGAAGCACAGATACGCAGTATTTT

d_call: -
v_call: TRBV7-8
j_call: TRBJ2-1
clone_size: many
cdr3_aa: CASGDNEQFF
cdr3_nt: TGTGCCAGCGGCGACAATGAGCAGTTCTTC

d_call: TRBD2
v_call: TRBV5-4
j_call: TRBJ2-5
clone_size: -
cdr3_aa: CASSRDLAGHQETQYF
cdr3_nt: TGTGCCAGCAGCCGGGACCTAGCGGGGCATCAAGAGACCCAGTACTTC

d_call: -
v_call: TRBV11-2
j_call: TRBJ2-3
clone_size: -
cdr3_aa: CASSIGGVTDTQYF
cdr3_nt: TGTGCCAGCAGCATCGGCGGTGTCACAGATACGCAGTATTTT

d_call: -
v_call: TRBV6-1
j_call: TRBJ2-5
clone_size: few
cdr3_aa: CATYRLGTSETQYF
cdr3_nt: TGTGCCACCTACAGGTTAGGGACAAGTGAGACCCAGTACTTC

d_call: TRBD2
v_call: TRBV6-2/TRBV6-3
j_call: TRBJ2-7
clone_size: -
cdr3_aa: CASSYSVLAGGSPSYEQYF
cdr3_nt: TGTGCCAGCAGTTACTCCGTACTAGCGGGGGGGTCCCCTTCCTACGAGCAGTACTTC

d_call: -
v_call: TRBV28
j_call: TRBJ1-2
clone_size: -
cdr3_aa: CASFGSIGYTF
cdr3_nt: TGTGCCAGCTTCGGTTCAATTGGCTACACCTTC

d_call: TRBD2
v_call: TRBV28
j_call: TRBJ2-3
clone_size: few
cdr3_aa: CASSPPPPEGRADTQYF
cdr3_nt: TGTGCCAGCAGTCCCCCACCCCCAGAGGGGAGGGCAGATACGCAGTATTTT

d_call: TRBD1
v_call: TRBV12-3/TRBV12-4
j_call: TRBJ1-4
clone_size: few
cdr3_aa: CASSFTKVDREKLFF
cdr3_nt: TGTGCCAGCAGTTTTACTAAAGTGGACAGGGAAAAACTGTTTTTT

d_call: TRBD2
v_call: TRBV28
j_call: TRBJ2-3
clone_size: -
cdr3_aa: CASSFPERGGKDTQYF
cdr3_nt: TGTGCCAGCAGTTTCCCCGAGCGGGGGGGGAAAGATACGCAGTATTTT

d_call: TRBD1
v_call: TRBV6-9
j_call: TRBJ2-7
clone_size: -
cdr3_aa: CASSYSNRGYEQYF
cdr3_nt: TGTGCCAGCAGTTACTCGAACAGGGGCTACGAGCAGTACTTC

d_call: -
v_call: TRBV7-6
j_call: TRBJ2-1
clone_size: -
cdr3_aa: CASTFFNANEQFF
cdr3_nt: TGTGCCAGCACCTTTTTTAATGCGAATGAGCAGTTCTTC

d_call: -
v_call: TRBV15
j_call: TRBJ1-1
clone_size: -
cdr3_aa: CATSRDLAVMNTEAFF
cdr3_nt: TGTGCCACCAGCAGAGATCTCGCAGTCATGAACACTGAAGCTTTCTTT

d_call: TRBD1
v_call: TRBV19
j_call: TRBJ1-1
clone_size: few
cdr3_aa: CASSVAGTASEAFF
cdr3_nt: TGTGCCAGTAGTGTAGCCGGGACAGCTTCTGAAGCTTTCTTT

d_call: -
v_call: TRBV7-2
j_call: TRBJ2-7
clone_size: once
cdr3_aa: CASSLAGRGRRKSYEQYF
cdr3_nt: TGTGCCAGCAGCTTAGCCGGTCGGGGGCGCCGAAAATCCTACGAGCAGTACTTC

d_call: -
v_call: TRBV19
j_call: TRBJ1-4
clone_size: few
cdr3_aa: CASTGPAGEKLFF
cdr3_nt: TGTGCCAGTACAGGACCGGCGGGTGAAAAACTGTTTTTT

d_call: -
v_call: TRBV28
j_call: TRBJ2-1
clone_size: -
cdr3_aa: CASSSRRQPSSYNEQFF
cdr3_nt: TGTGCCAGCAGTTCCAGACGCCAACCCAGCTCCTACAATGAGCAGTTCTTC

d_call: -
v_call: TRBV4-2
j_call: TRBJ1-2
clone_size: -
cdr3_aa: CASSQESTNYGYTF
cdr3_nt: TGTGCCAGCAGCCAAGAGTCAACTAACTATGGCTACACCTTC

d_call: TRBD2
v_call: TRBV15
j_call: TRBJ2-2
clone_size: -
cdr3_aa: CATSRESPSGANTGELFF
cdr3_nt: TGTGCCACCAGCAGAGAAAGTCCTAGCGGGGCGAACACCGGGGAGCTGTTTTTT

d_call: TRBD2
v_call: TRBV7-2
j_call: TRBJ2-4
clone_size: few
cdr3_aa: CASSLLGLAGGPRGWNIQYF
cdr3_nt: TGTGCCAGCAGCTTGCTCGGCCTAGCGGGAGGGCCGCGGGGGTGGAACATTCAGTACTTC

d_call: -
v_call: TRBV11-3
j_call: TRBJ2-3
clone_size: -
cdr3_aa: CASSLALGNTQYF
cdr3_nt: TGTGCCAGCAGCTTGGCATTAGGGAATACGCAGTATTTT

d_call: -
v_call: TRBV12-3/TRBV12-4
j_call: TRBJ2-5
clone_size: -
cdr3_aa: CASSLAPAAETQYF
cdr3_nt: TGTGCCAGCAGTTTAGCGCCGGCTGCGGAGACCCAGTACTTC

d_call: -
v_call: TRBV13
j_call: TRBJ2-3
clone_size: -
cdr3_aa: CASSYRPTDTQYF
cdr3_nt: TGTGCCAGCAGCTACCGGCCCACAGATACGCAGTATTTT

d_call: TRBD1
v_call: TRBV12-3/TRBV12-4
j_call: TRBJ2-1
clone_size: -
cdr3_aa: CASSSRTGGGNEQFF
cdr3_nt: TGTGCCAGCAGTTCACGGACAGGGGGAGGCAATGAGCAGTTCTTC

d_call: -
v_call: TRBV5-1
j_call: TRBJ1-4
clone_size: few
cdr3_aa: CASSTRWPGGEKLFF
cdr3_nt: TGCGCCAGCAGCACCAGGTGGCCCGGTGGCGAAAAACTGTTTTTT